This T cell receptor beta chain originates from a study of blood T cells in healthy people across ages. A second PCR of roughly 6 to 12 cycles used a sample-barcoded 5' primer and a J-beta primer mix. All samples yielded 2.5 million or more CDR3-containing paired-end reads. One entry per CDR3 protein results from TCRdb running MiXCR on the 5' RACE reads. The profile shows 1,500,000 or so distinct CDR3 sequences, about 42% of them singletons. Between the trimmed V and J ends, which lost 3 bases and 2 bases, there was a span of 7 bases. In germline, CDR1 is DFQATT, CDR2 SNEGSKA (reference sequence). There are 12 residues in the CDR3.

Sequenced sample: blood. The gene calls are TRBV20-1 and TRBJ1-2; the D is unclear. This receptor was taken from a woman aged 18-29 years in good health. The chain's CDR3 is CSASNPNYGYTF. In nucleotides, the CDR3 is TGCAGTGCTAGTAATCCGAACTATGGCTACACCTTC.